These T cell receptor beta chains were read from a single sample in a study of T cell responses to AZD1222 COVID-19 vaccine. Data came from immunoSEQ multiplex PCR; TCRdb stores just in-frame clones and leaves some out. This sample has some 150,000 clones, with more than 75% found just once. Sample: peripheral blood, taken 28 days after the second AZD1222 dose. Receptors were obtained from an adult who received the AZD1222 COVID-19 vaccine. The CDR3 runs from the conserved cysteine through the conserved F or W.

J | V | CDR3
TRBJ1-2 | TRBV4-2 | CASSQGTQYGYTF
TRBJ2-1 | TRBV3-1/TRBV3-2 | CASRYLGGETQFF
TRBJ2-3 | TRBV4-3 | CASSQDRSGRTDTQYF
TRBJ2-3 | TRBV28 | CASSSDRRSDTQYF
TRBJ1-5 | TRBV12-3/TRBV12-4 | CASSFREGQPQHF
TRBJ2-3 | TRBV27 | CASSSWGRALDTQYF
TRBJ2-1 | TRBV6-2/TRBV6-3 | CASSRTPGGEQFF
TRBJ1-2 | TRBV30 | CAWNSGTGRIYGYTF
TRBJ1-2 | TRBV2 | CASSDHLGGASYGYTF
TRBJ2-3 | TRBV5-5 | CASSPPADTQYF
TRBJ2-2 | TRBV18 | CASSPLGQGNTGELFF
TRBJ1-1 | TRBV9 | CASSPRGQGNTEAFF
TRBJ1-1 | TRBV29-1 | CSAEQSGGRTEAFF
TRBJ2-2 | TRBV18 | CASSQVVADPPGELFF
TRBJ2-5 | TRBV7-8 | CASSSLQGAWETQYF
TRBJ1-1 | TRBV10-3 | CAISRDQNTEAFF
TRBJ2-3 | TRBV5-4 | CASSLSLGGTDTQYF
TRBJ2-7 | TRBV9 | CASSVVSGYEQYF
TRBJ2-2 | TRBV27 | CASQTPPGLAGGGTGELFF
TRBJ2-7 | TRBV6-5 | CASTRPGTSYEQYF
TRBJ2-4 | TRBV9 | CASSNPPGTGGASGKNIQYF
TRBJ1-5 | TRBV5-3 | CARSLVAQGYRQPQHF
TRBJ1-2 | TRBV3-1/TRBV3-2 | CASSQDTGAIGYGYTF
TRBJ2-5 | TRBV6-5 | CASGAVQETQYF
TRBJ2-7 | TRBV6-5 | CASRAGDLPEQYF
TRBJ1-4 | TRBV5-8 | CASSLNRANNEKLFF
TRBJ2-5 | TRBV28 | CASSLFPGTGQETQYF
TRBJ1-3 | TRBV9 | CASSLSDGAGGSGNTIYF
TRBJ2-2 | TRBV7-7 | CASSLGTSGMNGELFF
TRBJ2-3 | TRBV27 | CASGRLPLTDTQYF
TRBJ1-1 | TRBV7-2 | CASSLGQGTEAFF
TRBJ2-1 | TRBV9 | CASSPGIGRLAGKQFF
TRBJ2-1 | TRBV2 | CASRLFSYNEQFF
TRBJ1-2 | TRBV18 | CASSPELHRGTTNYGYTF